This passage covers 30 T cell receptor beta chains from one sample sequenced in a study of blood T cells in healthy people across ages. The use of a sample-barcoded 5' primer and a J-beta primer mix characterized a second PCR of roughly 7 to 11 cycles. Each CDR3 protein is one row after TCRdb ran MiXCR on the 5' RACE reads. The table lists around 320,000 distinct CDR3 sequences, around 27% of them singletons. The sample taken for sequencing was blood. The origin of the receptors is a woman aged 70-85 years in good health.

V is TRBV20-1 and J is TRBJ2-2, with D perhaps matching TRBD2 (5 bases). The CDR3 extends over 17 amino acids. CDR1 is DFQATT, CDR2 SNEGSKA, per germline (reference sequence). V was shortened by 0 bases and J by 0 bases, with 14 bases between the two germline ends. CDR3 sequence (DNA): TGCAGTGCTAGAGATCGGGGAGCAGCTTCGAACACCGGGGAGCTGTTTTTT. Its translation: CSARDRGAASNTGELFF.

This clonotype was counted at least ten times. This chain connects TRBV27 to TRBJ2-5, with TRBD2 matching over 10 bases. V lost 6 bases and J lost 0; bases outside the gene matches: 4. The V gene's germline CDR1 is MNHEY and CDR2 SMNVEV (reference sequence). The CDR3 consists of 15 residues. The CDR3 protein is CASRPSGRHQETQYF. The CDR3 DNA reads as TGTGCCAGCAGGCCTAGCGGGAGACACCAAGAGACCCAGTACTTC.

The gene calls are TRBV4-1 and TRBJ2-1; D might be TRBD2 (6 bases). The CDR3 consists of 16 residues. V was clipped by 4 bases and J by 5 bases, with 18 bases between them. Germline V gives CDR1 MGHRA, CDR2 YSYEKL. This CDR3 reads CASSLIGTPLNNEQFF. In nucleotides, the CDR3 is TGCGCCAGCAGCCTAATCGGGACTCCATTAAACAATGAGCAGTTCTTC.

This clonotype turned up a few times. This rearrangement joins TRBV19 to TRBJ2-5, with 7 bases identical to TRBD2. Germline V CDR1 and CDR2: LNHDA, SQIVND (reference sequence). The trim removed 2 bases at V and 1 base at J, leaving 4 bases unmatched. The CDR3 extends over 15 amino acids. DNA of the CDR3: TGTGCCAGTAGTATAAAAGGCGGGGGCCAAGAGACCCAGTACTTC. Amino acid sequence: CASSIKGGGQETQYF.

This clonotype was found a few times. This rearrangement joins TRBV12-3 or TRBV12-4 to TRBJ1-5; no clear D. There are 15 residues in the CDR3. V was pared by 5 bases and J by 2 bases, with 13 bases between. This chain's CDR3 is CASSPGVVGNQPQHF. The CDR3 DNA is TGTGCCAGCAGTCCCGGTGTCGTGGGCAATCAGCCCCAGCATTTT.

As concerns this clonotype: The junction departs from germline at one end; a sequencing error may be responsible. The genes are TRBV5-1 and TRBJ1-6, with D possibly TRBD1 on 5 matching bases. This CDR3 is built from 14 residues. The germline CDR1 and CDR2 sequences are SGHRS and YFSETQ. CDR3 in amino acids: CASSFWGEDSPHHF. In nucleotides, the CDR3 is TGCGCCAGCAGCTTTTGGGGGGAGGATTCACCCCACCACTTT.

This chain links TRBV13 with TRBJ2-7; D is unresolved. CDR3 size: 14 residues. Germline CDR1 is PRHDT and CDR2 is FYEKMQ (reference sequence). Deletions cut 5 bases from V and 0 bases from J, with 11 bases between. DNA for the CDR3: TGTGCCAGCAGCCTCAGGATTAGCTCCTACGAGCAGTACTTC. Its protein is CASSLRISSYEQYF. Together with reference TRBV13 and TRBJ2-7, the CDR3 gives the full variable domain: AAGVIQSPRHLIKEKRETATLKCYPIPRHDTVYWYQQGPGQDPQFLISFYEKMQSDKGSIPDRFSAQQFSDYHSELNMSSLELGDSALYFCASSLRISSYEQYFGPGTRLTVT.

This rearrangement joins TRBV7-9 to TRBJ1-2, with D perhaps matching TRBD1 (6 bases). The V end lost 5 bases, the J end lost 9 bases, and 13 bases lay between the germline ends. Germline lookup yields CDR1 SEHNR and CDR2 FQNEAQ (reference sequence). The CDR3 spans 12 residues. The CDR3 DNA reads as TGTGCCAGCAGCGAAGAGAGGGGGAGCTACACCTTC. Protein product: CASSEERGSYTF.

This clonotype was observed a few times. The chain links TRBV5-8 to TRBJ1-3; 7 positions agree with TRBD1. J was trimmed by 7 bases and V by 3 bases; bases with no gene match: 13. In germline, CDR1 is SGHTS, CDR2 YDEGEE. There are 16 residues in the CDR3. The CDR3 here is CASSSLAGGGWNTIYF. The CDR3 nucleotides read TGTGCCAGCAGCTCGTTGGCAGGGGGAGGATGGAACACCATATATTTT. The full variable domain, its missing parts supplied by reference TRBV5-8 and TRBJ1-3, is EAGVTQSPTHLIKTRGQQATLRCSPISGHTSVYWYQQALGLGLQFLLWYDEGEERNRGNFPPRFSGRQFPNYSSELNVNALELEDSALYLCASSSLAGGGWNTIYFGEGSWLTVV.

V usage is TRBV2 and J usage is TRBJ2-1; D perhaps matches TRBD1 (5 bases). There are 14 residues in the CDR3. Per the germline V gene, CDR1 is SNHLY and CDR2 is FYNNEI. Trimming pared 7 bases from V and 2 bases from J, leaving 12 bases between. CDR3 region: CASIRGSTYNEQFF. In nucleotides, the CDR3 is TGTGCCAGCATTAGGGGTTCTACCTACAATGAGCAGTTCTTC.

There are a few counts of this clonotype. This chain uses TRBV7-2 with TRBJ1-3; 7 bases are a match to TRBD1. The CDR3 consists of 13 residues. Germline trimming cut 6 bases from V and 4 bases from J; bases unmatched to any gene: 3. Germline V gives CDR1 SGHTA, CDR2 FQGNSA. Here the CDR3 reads CASSRGGGNTIYF. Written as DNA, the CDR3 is TGTGCCAGCAGTAGAGGGGGCGGAAACACCATATATTTT.

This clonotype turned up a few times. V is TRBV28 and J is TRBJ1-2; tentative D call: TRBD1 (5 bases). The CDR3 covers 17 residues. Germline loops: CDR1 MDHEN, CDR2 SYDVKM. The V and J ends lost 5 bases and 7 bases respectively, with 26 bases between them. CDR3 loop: CASSPSRQGISTPGYTF. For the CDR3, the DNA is TGTGCCAGCAGTCCATCTAGGCAGGGCATTAGTACCCCTGGCTACACCTTC.

The CDR3 is CSAPPTGMKAFF. CDR3 in DNA: TGCAGTGCACCCCCGACAGGGATGAAAGCTTTCTTT. V and J are TRBV20-1 and TRBJ1-1; 7 nucleotides match TRBD1. The CDR3 length is 12 residues. The ends lost 6 bases at V and 9 bases at J; junction bases unmatched: 10. Germline V lookup: CDR1 DFQATT, CDR2 SNEGSKA (reference sequence).

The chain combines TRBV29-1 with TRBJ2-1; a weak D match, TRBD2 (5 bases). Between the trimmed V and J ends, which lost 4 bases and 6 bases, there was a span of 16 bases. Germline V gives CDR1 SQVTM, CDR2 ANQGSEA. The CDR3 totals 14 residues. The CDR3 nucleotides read TGCAGCGTTGCATATACAGCGGAGCTCAATGAGCAGTTCTTC. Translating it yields CSVAYTAELNEQFF.

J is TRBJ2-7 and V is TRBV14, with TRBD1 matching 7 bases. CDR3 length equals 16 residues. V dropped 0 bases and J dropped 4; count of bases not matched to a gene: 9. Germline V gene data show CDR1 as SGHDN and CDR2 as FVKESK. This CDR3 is CASSQDHRGDEYEQYF. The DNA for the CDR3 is TGTGCCAGCAGCCAAGACCACAGGGGAGATGAGTACGAGCAGTACTTC.

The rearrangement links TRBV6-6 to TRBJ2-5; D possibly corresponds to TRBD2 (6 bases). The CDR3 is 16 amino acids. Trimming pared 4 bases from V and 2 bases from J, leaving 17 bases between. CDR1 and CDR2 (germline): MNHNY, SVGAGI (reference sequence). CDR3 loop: CASSSSWGDGQETQYF. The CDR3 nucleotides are TGTGCCAGCAGTTCATCTTGGGGGGACGGGCAAGAGACCCAGTACTTC.

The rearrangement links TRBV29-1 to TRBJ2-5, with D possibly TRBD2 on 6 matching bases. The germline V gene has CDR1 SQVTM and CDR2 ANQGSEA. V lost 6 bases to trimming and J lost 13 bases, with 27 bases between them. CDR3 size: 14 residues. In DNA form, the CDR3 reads TGCAGCGTCGGTGGGACTGCCGCTCGTTCCGAGCGGTACTTC. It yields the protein CSVGGTAARSERYF.

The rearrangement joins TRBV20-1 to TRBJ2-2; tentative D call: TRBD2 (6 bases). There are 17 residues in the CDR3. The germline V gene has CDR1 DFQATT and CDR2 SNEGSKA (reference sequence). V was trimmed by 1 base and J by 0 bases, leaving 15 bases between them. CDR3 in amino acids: CSARGVSGLSNTGELFF. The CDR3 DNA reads TGCAGTGCTAGAGGTGTTAGCGGTTTATCGAACACCGGGGAGCTGTTTTTT.

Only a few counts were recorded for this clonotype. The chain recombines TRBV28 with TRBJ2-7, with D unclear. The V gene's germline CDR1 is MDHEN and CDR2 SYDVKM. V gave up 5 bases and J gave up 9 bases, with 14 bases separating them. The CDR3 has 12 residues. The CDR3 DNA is TGTGCCAGCAGTCCCTCAGTCCCTGGGCAGTACTTC. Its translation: CASSPSVPGQYF.

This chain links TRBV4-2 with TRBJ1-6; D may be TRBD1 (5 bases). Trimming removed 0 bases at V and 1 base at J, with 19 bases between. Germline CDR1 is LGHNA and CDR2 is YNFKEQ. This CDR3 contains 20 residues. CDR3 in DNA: TGTGCCAGCAGCCAAGATCTCACTACAGGTTCTGCGTCCTATAATTCACCCCTCCACTTT. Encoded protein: CASSQDLTTGSASYNSPLHF.

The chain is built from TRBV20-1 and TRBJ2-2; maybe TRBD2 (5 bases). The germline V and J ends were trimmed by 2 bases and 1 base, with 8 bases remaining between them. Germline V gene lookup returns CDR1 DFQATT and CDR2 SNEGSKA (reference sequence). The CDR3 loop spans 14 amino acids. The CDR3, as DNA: TGCAGTGCTAGATCCGGACTGAACACCGGGGAGCTGTTTTTT. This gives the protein CSARSGLNTGELFF.

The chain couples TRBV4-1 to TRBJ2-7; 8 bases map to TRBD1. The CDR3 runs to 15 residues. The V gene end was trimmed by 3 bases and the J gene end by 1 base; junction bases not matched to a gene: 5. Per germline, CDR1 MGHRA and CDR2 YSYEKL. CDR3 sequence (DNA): TGCGCCAGCAGCCACGAGACAGGGGTATCCTACGAGCAGTACGTC. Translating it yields CASSHETGVSYEQYV.

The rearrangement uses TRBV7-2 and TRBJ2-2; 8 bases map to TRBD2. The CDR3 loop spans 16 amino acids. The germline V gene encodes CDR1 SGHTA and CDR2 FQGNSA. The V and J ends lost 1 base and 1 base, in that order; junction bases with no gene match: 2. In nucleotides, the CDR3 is TGTGCCAGCAGCTTAGGCGGGGGGCTGAACACCGGGGAGCTGTTTTTT. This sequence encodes CASSLGGGLNTGELFF.

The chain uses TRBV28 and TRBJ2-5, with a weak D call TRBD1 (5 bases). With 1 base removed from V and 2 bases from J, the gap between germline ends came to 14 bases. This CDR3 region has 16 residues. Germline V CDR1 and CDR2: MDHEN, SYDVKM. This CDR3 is CASSLLGRAAQETQYF. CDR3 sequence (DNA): TGTGCCAGCAGTTTATTGGGCAGGGCCGCTCAAGAGACCCAGTACTTC. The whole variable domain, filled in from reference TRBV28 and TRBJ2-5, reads DVKVTQSSRYLVKRTGEKVFLECVQDMDHENMFWYRQDPGLGLRLIYFSYDVKMKEKGDIPEGYSVSREKKERFSLILESASTNQTSMYLCASSLLGRAAQETQYFGPGTRLLVL.

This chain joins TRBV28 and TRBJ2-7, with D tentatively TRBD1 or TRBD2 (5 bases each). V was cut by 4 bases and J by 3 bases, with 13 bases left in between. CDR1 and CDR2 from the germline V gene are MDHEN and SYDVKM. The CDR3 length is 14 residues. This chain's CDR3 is CASSSPGTLYEQYF. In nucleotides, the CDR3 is TGTGCCAGCAGTTCTCCCGGGACCCTCTACGAGCAGTACTTC.

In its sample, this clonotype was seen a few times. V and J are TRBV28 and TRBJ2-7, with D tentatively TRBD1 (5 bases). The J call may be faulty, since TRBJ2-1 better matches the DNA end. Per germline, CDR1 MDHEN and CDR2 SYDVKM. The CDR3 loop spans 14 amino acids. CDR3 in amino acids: CASSTQDNYNEQFF. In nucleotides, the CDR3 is TGTGCCAGCAGCACTCAGGACAACTACAATGAGCAGTTCTTC.

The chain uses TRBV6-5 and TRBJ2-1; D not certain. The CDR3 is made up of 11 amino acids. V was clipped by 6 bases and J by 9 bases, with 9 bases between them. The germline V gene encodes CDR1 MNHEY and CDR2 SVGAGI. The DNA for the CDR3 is TGTGCCAGCAGCAACCTTGTTGAGCAGTTCTTC. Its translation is CASSNLVEQFF.

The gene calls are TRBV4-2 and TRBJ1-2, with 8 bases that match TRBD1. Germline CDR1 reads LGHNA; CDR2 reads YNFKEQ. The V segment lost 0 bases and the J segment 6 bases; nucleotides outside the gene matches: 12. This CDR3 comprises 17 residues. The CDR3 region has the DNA TGTGCCAGCAGCCAAGATCAGGGGGCGACCCAGTTTGATGGCTACACCTTC. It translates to CASSQDQGATQFDGYTF.

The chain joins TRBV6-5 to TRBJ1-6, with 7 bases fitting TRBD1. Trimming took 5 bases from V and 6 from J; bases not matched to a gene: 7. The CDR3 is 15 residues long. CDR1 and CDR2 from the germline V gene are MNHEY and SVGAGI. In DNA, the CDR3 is TGTGCCAGCAGTGTTGGGACAGAATTTAATTCACCCCTCCACTTT. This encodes CASSVGTEFNSPLHF.

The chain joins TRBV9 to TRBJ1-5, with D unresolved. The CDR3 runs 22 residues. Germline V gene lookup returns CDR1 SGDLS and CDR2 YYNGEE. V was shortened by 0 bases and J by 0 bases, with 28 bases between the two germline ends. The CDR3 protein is CASSVVPGDTHDALCSNQPQHF. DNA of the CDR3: TGTGCCAGCAGCGTAGTGCCGGGTGACACTCATGATGCACTGTGTAGCAATCAGCCCCAGCATTTT. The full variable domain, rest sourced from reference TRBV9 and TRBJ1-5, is DSGVTQTPKHLITATGQRVTLRCSPRSGDLSVYWYQQSLDQGLQFLIQYYNGEERAKGNILERFSAQQFPDLHSELNLSSLELGDSALYFCASSVVPGDTHDALCSNQPQHFGDGTRLSIL.